This T cell receptor (beta chain) was retrieved from a study of early T cells in non-severe SARS-CoV-2 infection. MiXCR was run by TCRdb on the 5' RACE reads, yielding one entry per CDR3 protein. The profile shows over 20,000 distinct CDR3 sequences, about 4.3% of them singletons. The clonotype originates from an adult who was a healthcare worker with PCR-confirmed SARS-CoV-2 infection or an uninfected control (not recorded which). Sequenced sample: whole blood.

In nucleotides, the CDR3 is TGTGCCAGCAGCTACAGGGACAATGAGCAGTTCTTC. As protein: CASSYRDNEQFF. The J gene is TRBJ2-1, the V gene TRBV11-2, with D maybe TRBD1 (6 bases). CDR1 and CDR2 (germline): SGHAT, FQNNGV. V was pared by 4 bases and J by 5 bases, with 6 bases between. The CDR3 extends over 12 amino acids.